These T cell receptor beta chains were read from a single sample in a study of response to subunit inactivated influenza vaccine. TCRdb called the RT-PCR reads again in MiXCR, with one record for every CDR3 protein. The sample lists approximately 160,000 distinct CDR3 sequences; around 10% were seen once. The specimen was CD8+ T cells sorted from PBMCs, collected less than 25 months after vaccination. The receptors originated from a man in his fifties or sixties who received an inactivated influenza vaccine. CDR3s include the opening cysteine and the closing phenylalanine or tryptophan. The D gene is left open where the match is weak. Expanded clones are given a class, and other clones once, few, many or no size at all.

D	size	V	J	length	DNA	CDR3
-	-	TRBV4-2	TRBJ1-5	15	TGTGCCAGCAGCCAAGTCGGCGACAGGCTTCAGCCCCAGCATTTT	CASSQVGDRLQPQHF
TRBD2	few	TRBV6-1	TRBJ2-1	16	TGTGCCAGCAGCCCAACTAGCGGGAATAAAGGGAATGAGCAGTTCTTC	CASSPTSGNKGNEQFF
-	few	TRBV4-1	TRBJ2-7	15	TGCGCCAGCAGCCAAGGAGGCAGGCTTTTAGACGAGCAGTACTTC	CASSQGGRLLDEQYF
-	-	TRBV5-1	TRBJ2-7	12	TGCGCCAGCAGCTTGAATCGGCAGGACCCGTACTTC	CASSLNRQDPYF
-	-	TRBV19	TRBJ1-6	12	TGTGCCAGTAGCTTCGCCGGAGGGAATCTCCACTTT	CASSFAGGNLHF
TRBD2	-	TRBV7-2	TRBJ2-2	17	TGTGCCAGCAGCTTTGCTAGCGGGAGGGCCCACACCGGGGAGCTGTTTTTT	CASSFASGRAHTGELFF
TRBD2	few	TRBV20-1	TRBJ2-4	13	TGCAGTGCCGGGGACTATCCCAAAAACATTCAGTACTTC	CSAGDYPKNIQYF
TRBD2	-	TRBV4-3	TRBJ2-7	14	TGCGCCAGCAGCCAGGGGACTAGTAGCCACGAGCAGTACTTC	CASSQGTSSHEQYF
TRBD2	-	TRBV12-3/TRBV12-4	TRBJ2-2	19	TGTGCCAGCAGTACCTCCGGGACTAGCGGGACCACGGGTACCGGGGAGCTGTTTTTT	CASSTSGTSGTTGTGELFF
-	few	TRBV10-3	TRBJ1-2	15	TGTGCCATCAGTGAGATTGGCAGCTATAACTATGGCTACACCTTC	CAISEIGSYNYGYTF
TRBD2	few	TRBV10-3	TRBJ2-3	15	TGTGCCATCAGTGAGTTAGCGGGATGGGCAGATACGCAGTATTTT	CAISELAGWADTQYF
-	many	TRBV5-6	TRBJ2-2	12	TGTGCCAGCAGCTTGACTCCCGGGGAGCTGTTTTTT	CASSLTPGELFF
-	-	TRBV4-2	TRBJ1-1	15	TGTGCCAGCAGCCAAGATGGGATCTCTAACACTGAAGCTTTCTTT	CASSQDGISNTEAFF
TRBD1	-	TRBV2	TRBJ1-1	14	TGTGCCAGCGCAACGGGACAGGGGTACACTGAAGCTTTCTTT	CASATGQGYTEAFF
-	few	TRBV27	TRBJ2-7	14	TGTGCCAGCAGTTTACTTGGAAGGGGACGCGAGCAGTACTTC	CASSLLGRGREQYF
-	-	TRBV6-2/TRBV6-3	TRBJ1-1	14	TGTGCCAGCACCCACCCCAACTATAACACTGAAGCTTTCTTT	CASTHPNYNTEAFF
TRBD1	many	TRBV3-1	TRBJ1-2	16	TGTGCCAGCAGCCAAGACCACAGGGGCCCATCCCATGGCTACACCTTC	CASSQDHRGPSHGYTF
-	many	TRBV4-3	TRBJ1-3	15	TGCGCCAGCAGCCAAGATGGGGGTTTCGGAAACACCATATATTTT	CASSQDGGFGNTIYF
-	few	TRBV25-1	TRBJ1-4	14	TGTGCCACAAGGGACCCATCAACTAATGAAAAACTGTTTTTT	CATRDPSTNEKLFF
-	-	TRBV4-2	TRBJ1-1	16	TGTGCCAGCAGCCAGGTTAGACACAACTTGAACACTGAAGCTTTCTTT	CASSQVRHNLNTEAFF
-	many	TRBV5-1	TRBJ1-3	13	TGCGCCAGCGCGGACGGCTCTGGAAACACCATATATTTT	CASADGSGNTIYF
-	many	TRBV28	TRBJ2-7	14	TGTGCCAGCAGTACCTGGACAGCCTCCTACGAGCAGTACTTC	CASSTWTASYEQYF
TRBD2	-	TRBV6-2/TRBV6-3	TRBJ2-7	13	TGTGCCAGCGTAGCGGGAATCTCCTACGAGCAGTACTTC	CASVAGISYEQYF
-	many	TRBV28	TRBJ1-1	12	TGTGCCAGCAGTTTATTTAACACTGAAGCTTTCTTT	CASSLFNTEAFF
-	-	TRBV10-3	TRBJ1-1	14	TGTGCCATCAGTGACGTAGGGCAGAACACTGAAGCTTTCTTT	CAISDVGQNTEAFF
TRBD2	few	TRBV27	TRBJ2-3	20	TGTGCCAGCAGTTTCGGACTAGCGGGGACACTGCCTTTCAACACAGATACGCAGTATTTT	CASSFGLAGTLPFNTDTQYF
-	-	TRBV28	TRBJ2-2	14	TGTGCCAGCAGGGCGAAGGAGTACACCGGGGAGCTGTTTTTT	CASRAKEYTGELFF
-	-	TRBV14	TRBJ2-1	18	TGTGCCAGCAGCCAAGAGTATTCTGGTAGACATTTCTACAATGAGCAGTTCTTC	CASSQEYSGRHFYNEQFF
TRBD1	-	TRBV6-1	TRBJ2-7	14	TGTGCCAGCAGGCGACAGGGGGGCTCCTACGAGCAGTACTTC	CASRRQGGSYEQYF
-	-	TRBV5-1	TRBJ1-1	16	TGCGCCAGCAGCTTGGTGGTCCGGGGTCTCGGGTCTGAAGCTTTCTTT	CASSLVVRGLGSEAFF
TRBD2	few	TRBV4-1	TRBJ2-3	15	TGCGCCAGCAGCCCCTTAGCGGGGAGGGATGATACGCAGTATTTT	CASSPLAGRDDTQYF
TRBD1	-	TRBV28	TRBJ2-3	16	TGTGCCAGCAGTCTCCGGACAGGGGGCGCGGGAGATACGCAGTATTTT	CASSLRTGGAGDTQYF
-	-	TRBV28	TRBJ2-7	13	TGTGCCAGCACACAGCAGCAGTCCTACGAGCAGTACTTC	CASTQQQSYEQYF
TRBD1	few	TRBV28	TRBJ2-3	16	TGTGCCAGCAGTTTCCCGCCCGACAGGGCCGCAGATACGCAGTATTTT	CASSFPPDRAADTQYF
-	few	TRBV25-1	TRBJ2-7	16	TGTGCCAGCAGTGAAGTTCCGGGTCCCTCGCCCTATGCGCAGTACTTC	CASSEVPGPSPYAQYF
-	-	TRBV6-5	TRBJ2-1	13	TGTGCCAGCAGTTACGGGAGTCCGAATGAGCAGTTCTTC	CASSYGSPNEQFF
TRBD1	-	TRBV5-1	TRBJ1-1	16	TGCGCCAGCAGCTCAGAGGGACAGGGGGCGCCTGCTGCAACTTTCTTT	CASSSEGQGAPAATFF
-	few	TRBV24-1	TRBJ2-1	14	TGTGCCACCAGTGATTTGCACGGCTTCCATGAGCAGTTCTTC	CATSDLHGFHEQFF
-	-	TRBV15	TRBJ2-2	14	TGTGCCACCAGCAGAGTTACACCAACCGGGGAGCTGTTTTTT	CATSRVTPTGELFF
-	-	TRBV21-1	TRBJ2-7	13	TGTGCCAGCAGCAAAGTCCCAGGGTACGAGCAGTACTTC	CASSKVPGYEQYF
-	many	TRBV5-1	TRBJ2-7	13	TGCGCCAGCAGCTGGGACAACTCCTACGAGCAGTACTTC	CASSWDNSYEQYF
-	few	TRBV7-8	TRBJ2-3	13	TGTGCCAGCAGCTTATCCCCCACAGATACGCAGTATTTT	CASSLSPTDTQYF
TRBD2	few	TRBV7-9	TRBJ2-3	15	TGTGCCAGCAGCTCCTTAGCGGGAGGCGCAGATACGCAGTATTTT	CASSSLAGGADTQYF
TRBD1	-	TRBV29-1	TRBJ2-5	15	TGCAGCGTACAATTCAGAGGACAGGGAGTTGAGACCCAGTACTTC	CSVQFRGQGVETQYF
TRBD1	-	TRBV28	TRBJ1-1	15	TGTGCCAGCAGTCCAGGACAGGGGACCAACACTGAAGCTTTCTTT	CASSPGQGTNTEAFF
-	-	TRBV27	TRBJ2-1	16	TGTGCCAGCAGTTTATCTGGGGCCCGCTCCTACAATGAGCAGTTCTTC	CASSLSGARSYNEQFF
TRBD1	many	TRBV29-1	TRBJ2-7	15	TGCAGCGTTGAAGGCCAGGGACAGAGAGACTACGAGCAGTACTTC	CSVEGQGQRDYEQYF
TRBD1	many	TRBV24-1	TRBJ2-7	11	TGTGCCACCGGGACAGGGAACGAGCAGTACTTC	CATGTGNEQYF
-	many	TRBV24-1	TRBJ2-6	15	TGTGCCACCAGTGATGAAGGGTCTGGGGCCAACGTCCTGACTTTC	CATSDEGSGANVLTF
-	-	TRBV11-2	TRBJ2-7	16	TGTGCCAGCACCTTCGCCCCCCCGGGAGACACCTACGAGCAGTACTTC	CASTFAPPGDTYEQYF
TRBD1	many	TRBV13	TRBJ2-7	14	TGTGCCAGCAGCTCCGGGCAGGGGGCCTACGAGCAGTACTTC	CASSSGQGAYEQYF
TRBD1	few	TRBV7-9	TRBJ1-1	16	TGTGCCAGCAGATCCGGGACAGGGGGCGCGGGCACTGAAGCTTTCTTT	CASRSGTGGAGTEAFF